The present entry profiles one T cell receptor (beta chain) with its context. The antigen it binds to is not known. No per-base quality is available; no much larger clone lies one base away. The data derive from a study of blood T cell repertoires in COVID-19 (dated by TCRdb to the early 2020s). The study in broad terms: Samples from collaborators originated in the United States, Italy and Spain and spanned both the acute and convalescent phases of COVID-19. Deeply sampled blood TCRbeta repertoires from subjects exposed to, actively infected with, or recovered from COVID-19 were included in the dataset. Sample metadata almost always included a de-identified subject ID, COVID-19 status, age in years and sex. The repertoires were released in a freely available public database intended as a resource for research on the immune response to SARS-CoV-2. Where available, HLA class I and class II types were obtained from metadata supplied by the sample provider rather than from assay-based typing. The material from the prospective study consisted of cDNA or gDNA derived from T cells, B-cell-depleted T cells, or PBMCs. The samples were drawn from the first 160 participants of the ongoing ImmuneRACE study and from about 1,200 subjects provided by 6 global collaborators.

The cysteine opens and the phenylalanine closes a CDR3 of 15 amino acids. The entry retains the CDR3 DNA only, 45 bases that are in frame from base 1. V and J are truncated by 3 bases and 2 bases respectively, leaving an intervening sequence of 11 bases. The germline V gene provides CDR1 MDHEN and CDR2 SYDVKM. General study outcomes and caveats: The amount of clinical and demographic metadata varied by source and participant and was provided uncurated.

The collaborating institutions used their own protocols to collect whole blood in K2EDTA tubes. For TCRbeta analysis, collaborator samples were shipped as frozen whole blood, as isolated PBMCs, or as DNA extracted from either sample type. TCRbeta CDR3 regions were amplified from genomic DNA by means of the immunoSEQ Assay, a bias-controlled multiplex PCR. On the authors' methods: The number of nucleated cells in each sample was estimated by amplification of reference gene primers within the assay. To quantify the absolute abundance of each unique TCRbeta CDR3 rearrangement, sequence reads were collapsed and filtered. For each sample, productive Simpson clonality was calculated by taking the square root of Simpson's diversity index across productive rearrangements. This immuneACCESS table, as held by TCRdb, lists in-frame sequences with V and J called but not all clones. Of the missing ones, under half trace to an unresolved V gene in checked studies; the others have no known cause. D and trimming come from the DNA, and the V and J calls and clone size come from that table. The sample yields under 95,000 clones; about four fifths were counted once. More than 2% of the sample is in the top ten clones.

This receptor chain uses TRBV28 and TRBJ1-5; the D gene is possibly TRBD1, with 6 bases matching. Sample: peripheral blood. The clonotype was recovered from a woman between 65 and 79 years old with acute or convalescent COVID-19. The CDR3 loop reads CASSLTGSGNQPQHF. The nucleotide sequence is TGTGCCAGCAGTTTGACAGGAAGTGGCAATCAGCCCCAGCATTTT.